This paragraph reports one TCR beta chain. This CDR3 comprises 15 residues. Germline assignment: CDR1 LNHDA and CDR2 SQIVND (reference sequence). Trimming pared 7 bases from V and 3 bases from J, leaving 18 bases between. In the original analysis: Reference gene primer amplification gave nucleated cell count estimates. Assay: immunoSEQ multiplex PCR; the TCRdb copy retains only in-frame clones and omits some. V and J calls and clone size come straight from that table; D and trimming were deduced from the DNA. Altogether 180,000 or so clones are present, roughly 85% being singletons, with the ten largest covering roughly 8.2%. This sample is part of a study of blood T cell repertoires in COVID-19. Whole-study context: Samples came from the United States, Italy and Spain, spanning acute and convalescent COVID-19. Sample material is recorded as cDNA or gDNA derived from T cells, B-cell-depleted T cells, or PBMCs.

The rearrangement links TRBV19 to TRBJ1-2; D perhaps matches TRBD1 (5 bases). This TCR came from a man between 60 and 75 years old with acute or convalescent COVID-19. The material sequenced was peripheral blood. The CDR3: CASTSPGGGYYGYTF. In DNA, the CDR3 is TGTGCCAGTACATCCCCCGGCGGGGGGTACTATGGCTACACCTTC.